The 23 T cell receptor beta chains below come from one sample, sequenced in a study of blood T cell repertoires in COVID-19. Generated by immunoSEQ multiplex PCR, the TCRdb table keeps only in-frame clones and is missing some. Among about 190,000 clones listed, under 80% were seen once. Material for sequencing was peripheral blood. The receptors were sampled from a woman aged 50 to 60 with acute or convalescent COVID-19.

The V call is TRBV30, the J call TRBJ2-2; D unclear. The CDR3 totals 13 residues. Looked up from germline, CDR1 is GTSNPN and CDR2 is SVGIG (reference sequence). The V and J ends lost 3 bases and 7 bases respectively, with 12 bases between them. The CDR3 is CAWSGLVHGELFF. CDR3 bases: TGTGCCTGGAGCGGCCTAGTCCACGGGGAGCTGTTTTTT.

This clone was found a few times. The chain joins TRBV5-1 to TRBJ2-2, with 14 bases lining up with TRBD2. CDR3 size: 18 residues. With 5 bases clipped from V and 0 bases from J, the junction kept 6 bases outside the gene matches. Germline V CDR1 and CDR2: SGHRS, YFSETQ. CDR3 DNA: TGCGCCAGCAGATCGGGACTAGCGGGGGATGCGAACACCGGGGAGCTGTTTTTT. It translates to CASRSGLAGDANTGELFF. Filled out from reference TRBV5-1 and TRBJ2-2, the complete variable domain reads KAGVTQTPRYLIKTRGQQVTLSCSPISGHRSVSWYQQTPGQGLQFLFEYFSETQRNKGNFPGRFSGRQFSNSRSEMNVSTLELGDSALYLCASRSGLAGDANTGELFFGEGSRLTVL.

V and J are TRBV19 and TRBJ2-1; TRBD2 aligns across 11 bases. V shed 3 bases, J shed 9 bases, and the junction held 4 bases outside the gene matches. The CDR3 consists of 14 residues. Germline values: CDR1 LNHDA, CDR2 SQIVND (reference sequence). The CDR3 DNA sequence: TGTGCCAGTAGTATCCTTAGCGGGAGGGGTGAGCAGTTCTTC. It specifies CASSILSGRGEQFF.

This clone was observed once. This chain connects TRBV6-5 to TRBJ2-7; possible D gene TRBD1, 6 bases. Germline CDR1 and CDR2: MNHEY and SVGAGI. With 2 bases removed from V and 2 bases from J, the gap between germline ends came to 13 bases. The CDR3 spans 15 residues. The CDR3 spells CASSYAYRAAYEQYF. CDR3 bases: TGTGCCAGCAGTTACGCATACAGGGCTGCCTACGAGCAGTACTTC.

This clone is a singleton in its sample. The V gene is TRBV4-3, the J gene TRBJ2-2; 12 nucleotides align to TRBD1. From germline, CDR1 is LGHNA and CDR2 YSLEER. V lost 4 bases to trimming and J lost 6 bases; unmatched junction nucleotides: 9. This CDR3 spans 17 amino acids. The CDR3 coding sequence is TGCGCCAGCAGCCGCTTGGGACAGGGGGCTCTGGCCGGGGAGCTGTTTTTT. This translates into CASSRLGQGALAGELFF.

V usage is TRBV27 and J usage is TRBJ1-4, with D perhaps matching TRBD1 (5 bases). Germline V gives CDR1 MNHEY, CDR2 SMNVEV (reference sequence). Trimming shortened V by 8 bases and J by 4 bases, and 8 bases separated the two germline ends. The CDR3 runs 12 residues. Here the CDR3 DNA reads TGTGCCAGCCGCGGGGGTAATGAAAAACTGTTTTTT. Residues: CASRGGNEKLFF.

The CDR3 DNA is TGTGCCGCGGCGGGGGCAAACACCGGGGAGCTGTTTTTT. Encoded protein: CAAAGANTGELFF. The J gene is TRBJ2-2, the V gene TRBV6-5; a possible D gene is TRBD2 (7 bases). The ends were cut back, 11 bases at V and 2 bases at J, with 12 bases in the middle. The CDR3 consists of 13 residues. Germline loops: CDR1 MNHEY, CDR2 SVGAGI.

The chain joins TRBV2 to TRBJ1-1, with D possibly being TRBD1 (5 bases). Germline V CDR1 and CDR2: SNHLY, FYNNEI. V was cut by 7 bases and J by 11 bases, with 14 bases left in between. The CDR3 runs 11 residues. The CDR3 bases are TGTGCCAGCATTCTCAGTGGGGGGGCTTTCTTT. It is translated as CASILSGGAFF. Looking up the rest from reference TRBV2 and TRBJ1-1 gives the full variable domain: EPEVTQTPSHQVTQMGQEVILRCVPISNHLYFYWYRQILGQKVEFLVSFYNNEISEKSEIFDDQFSVERPDGSNFTLKIRSTKLEDSAMYFCASILSGGAFFGQGTRLTVV.

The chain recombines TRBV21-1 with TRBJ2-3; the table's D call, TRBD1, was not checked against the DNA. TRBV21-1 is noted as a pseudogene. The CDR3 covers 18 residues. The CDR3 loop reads CASNRTPGQEFFTDTQYF. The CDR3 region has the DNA TGTGCCAGCAACCGAACCCCGGGACAGGAATTTTTCACAGATACGCAGTATTTT.

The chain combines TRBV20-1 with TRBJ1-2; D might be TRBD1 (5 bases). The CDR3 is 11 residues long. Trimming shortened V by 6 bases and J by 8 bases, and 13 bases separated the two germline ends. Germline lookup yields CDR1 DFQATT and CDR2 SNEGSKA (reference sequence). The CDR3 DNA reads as TGCAGTGCGGGATACAGGATGGGCTACACCTTC. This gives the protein CSAGYRMGYTF.

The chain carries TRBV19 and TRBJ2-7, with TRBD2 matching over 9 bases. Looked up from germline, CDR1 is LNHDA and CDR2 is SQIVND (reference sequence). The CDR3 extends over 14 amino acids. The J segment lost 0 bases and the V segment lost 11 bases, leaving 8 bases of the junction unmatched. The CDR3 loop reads CAVSPAGGSYEQYF. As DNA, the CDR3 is TGTGCCGTGTCCCCAGCGGGAGGCTCCTACGAGCAGTACTTC.

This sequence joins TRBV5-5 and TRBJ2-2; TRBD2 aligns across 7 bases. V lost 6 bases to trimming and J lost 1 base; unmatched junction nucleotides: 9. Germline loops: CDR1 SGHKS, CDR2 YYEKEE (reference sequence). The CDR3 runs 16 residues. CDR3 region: CASTPRGELNTGELFF. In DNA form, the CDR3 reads TGTGCCAGCACCCCTCGGGGGGAGCTGAACACCGGGGAGCTGTTTTTT.

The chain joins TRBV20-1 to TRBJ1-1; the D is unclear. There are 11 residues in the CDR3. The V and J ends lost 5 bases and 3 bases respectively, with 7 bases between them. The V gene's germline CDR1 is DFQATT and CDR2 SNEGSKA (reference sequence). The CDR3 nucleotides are TGCAGTGCTTATCCCTACACTGAAGCTTTCTTT. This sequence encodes CSAYPYTEAFF.

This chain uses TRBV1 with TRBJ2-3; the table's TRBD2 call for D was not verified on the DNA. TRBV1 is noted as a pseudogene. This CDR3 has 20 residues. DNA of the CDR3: TGCACCAGCAGCCAAGACGATAGGTCGGGACTAGCTCCATTCACAGATACGCAGTATTTT. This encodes CTSSQDDRSGLAPFTDTQYF.

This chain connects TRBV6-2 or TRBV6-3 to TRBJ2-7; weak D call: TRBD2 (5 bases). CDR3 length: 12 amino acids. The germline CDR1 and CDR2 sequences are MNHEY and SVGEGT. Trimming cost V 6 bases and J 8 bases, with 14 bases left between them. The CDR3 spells CASSGRGPQQYF. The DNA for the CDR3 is TGTGCCAGCAGCGGAAGAGGGCCTCAGCAGTACTTC.

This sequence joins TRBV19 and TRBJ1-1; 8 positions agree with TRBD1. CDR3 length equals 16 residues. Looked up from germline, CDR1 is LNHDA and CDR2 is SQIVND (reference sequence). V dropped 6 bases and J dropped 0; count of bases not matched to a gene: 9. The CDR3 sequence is CASRSPGGQLNTEAFF. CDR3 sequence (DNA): TGTGCCAGTAGATCCCCAGGGGGCCAGTTGAACACTGAAGCTTTCTTT.

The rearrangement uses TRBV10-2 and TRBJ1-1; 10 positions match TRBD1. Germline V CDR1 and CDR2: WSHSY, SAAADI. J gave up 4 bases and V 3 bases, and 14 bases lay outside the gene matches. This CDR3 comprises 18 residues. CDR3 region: CASSDPGGQGYGSTEAFF. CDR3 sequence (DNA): TGCGCCAGCAGTGACCCGGGGGGACAGGGGTATGGGAGCACTGAAGCTTTCTTT.

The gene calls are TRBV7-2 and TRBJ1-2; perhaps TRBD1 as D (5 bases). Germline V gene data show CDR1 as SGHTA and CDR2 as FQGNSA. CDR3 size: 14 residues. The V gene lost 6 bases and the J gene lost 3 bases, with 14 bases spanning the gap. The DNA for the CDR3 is TGTGCCAGCAGTTTTACAACAGGACACTATGGCTACACCTTC. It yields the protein CASSFTTGHYGYTF. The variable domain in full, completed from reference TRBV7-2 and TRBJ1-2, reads GAGVSQSPSNKVTEKGKDVELRCDPISGHTALYWYRQSLGQGLEFLIYFQGNSAPDKSGLPSDRFSAERTGGSVSTLTIQRTQQEDSAVYLCASSFTTGHYGYTFGSGTRLTVV.

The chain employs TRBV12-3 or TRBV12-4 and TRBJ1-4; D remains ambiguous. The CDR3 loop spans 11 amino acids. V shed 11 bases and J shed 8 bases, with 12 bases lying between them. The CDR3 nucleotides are TGTGCCTATGGAGAGGGAGAAAAACTGTTTTTT. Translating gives CAYGEGEKLFF.

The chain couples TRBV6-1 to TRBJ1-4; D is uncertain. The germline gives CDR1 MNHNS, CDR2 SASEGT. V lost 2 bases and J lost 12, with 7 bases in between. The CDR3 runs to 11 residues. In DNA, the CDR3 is TGTGCCAGCAGTGAATACGGGGAACTGTTTTTT. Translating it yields CASSEYGELFF.

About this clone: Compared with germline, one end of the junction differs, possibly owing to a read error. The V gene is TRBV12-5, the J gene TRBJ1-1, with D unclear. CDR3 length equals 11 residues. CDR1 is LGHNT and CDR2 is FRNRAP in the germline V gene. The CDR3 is CASGLVHSLLF. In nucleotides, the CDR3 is TGTGCTAGTGGTTTGGTACATTCGTTACTCTTT.

In DNA, the CDR3 is TGTGCCAGCAGTCTGGGGGGGATAGACTACAATCAGCCCCAGCATTTT. The encoded protein is CASSLGGIDYNQPQHF. The chain combines TRBV7-2 with TRBJ1-5; maybe TRBD1 (5 bases). The CDR3 runs 16 residues. Germline CDR1 and CDR2: SGHTA and FQGNSA. Trimming pared 6 bases from V and 3 bases from J, leaving 18 bases between.

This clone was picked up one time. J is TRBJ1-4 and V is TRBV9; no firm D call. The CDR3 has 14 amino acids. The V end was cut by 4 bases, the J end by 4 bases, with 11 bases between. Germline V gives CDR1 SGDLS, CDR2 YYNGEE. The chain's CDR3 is CASSPRGNNEKLFF. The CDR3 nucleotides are TGTGCCAGCAGCCCTCGAGGGAATAATGAAAAACTGTTTTTT.